These 24 T cell receptor beta chains originate from one sample sequenced in a study of blood T cell repertoires in COVID-19. The repertoire was sequenced with immunoSEQ multiplex PCR; TCRdb's copy has only in-frame clones and lacks some. The data show roughly 260,000 clones, roughly nine tenths seen once. The sample comprised PBMCs or T cells enriched from blood (not recorded which). The receptors stem from a woman younger than 30 who had recovered from COVID-19.

The chain combines TRBV7-9 with TRBJ1-5, with a weak D call TRBD1 (5 bases). The V end was cut by 4 bases, the J end by 8 bases, with 15 bases between. CDR1 is SEHNR, CDR2 FQNEAQ, per germline (reference sequence). The CDR3 is 14 amino acids. The CDR3 nucleotides are TGTGCCAGCAGCTCAACGGGGGGGTCGGAGCCCCAGCATTTT. This codes for CASSSTGGSEPQHF.

V usage is TRBV4-3 and J usage is TRBJ2-2; 8 bases are shared with TRBD2. The CDR3 runs to 17 residues. Germline CDR1 and CDR2: LGHNA and YSLEER. V gave up 1 base and J gave up 6 bases; unmatched junction bases: 10. Written as DNA, the CDR3 is TGCGCCAGCAGCCAAGGGTCCAGCGGGGGCACGTCCGGGGAGCTGTTTTTT. Translation: CASSQGSSGGTSGELFF.

The chain links TRBV10-3 to TRBJ2-2, with no clear D. The CDR3 consists of 15 residues. V was shortened by 0 bases and J by 5 bases, with 10 bases between the two germline ends. Germline V CDR1 and CDR2: ENHRY, SYGVKD. The CDR3 reads CAISESKTPTGELFF. The CDR3 DNA is TGTGCCATCAGTGAGTCGAAGACACCTACCGGGGAGCTGTTTTTT.

This sequence joins TRBV25-1 and TRBJ2-2; 10 positions match TRBD1. The CDR3 runs 16 residues. V shed 4 bases, J shed 3 bases, and the junction held 5 bases outside the gene matches. The germline gives CDR1 MGHDK, CDR2 SYGVNS. The CDR3 sequence: CASSALGQGYTGELFF. Here the CDR3 DNA reads TGTGCCAGCAGTGCCCTGGGACAGGGGTACACCGGGGAGCTGTTTTTT. Full variable domain (rest looked up from reference TRBV25-1 and TRBJ2-2): EADIYQTPRYLVIGTGKKITLECSQTMGHDKMYWYQQDPGMELHLIHYSYGVNSTEKGDLSSESTVSRIRTEHFPLTLESARPSHTSQYLCASSALGQGYTGELFFGEGSRLTVL.

J is TRBJ2-1 and V is TRBV6-1; 9 bases agree with TRBD2. The J segment lost 0 bases and the V segment lost 4 bases, leaving 4 bases of the junction unmatched. The CDR3 contains 16 residues. CDR1 MNHNS and CDR2 SASEGT come from the germline V gene. The CDR3, as DNA: TGTGCCAGCAGTGGACCTAGCGGGAACTCCTACAATGAGCAGTTCTTC. As protein: CASSGPSGNSYNEQFF.

The genes are TRBV6-5 and TRBJ2-3, with TRBD1 as a possible D gene (5 bases). The CDR3 contains 15 residues. Trimming removed 8 bases at V and 0 bases at J, with 15 bases between. Germline V CDR1 and CDR2: MNHEY, SVGAGI. This chain's CDR3 is CASLTRVTSTDTQYF. DNA of the CDR3: TGTGCCAGCCTGACCAGGGTTACTAGCACAGATACGCAGTATTTT.

This clone was seen only once. J is TRBJ2-1 and V is TRBV9, with 11 bases lining up with TRBD2. Trimming removed 0 bases from V and 4 bases from J; junction bases left unmatched: 3. CDR1 is SGDLS and CDR2 is YYNGEE in the germline V gene. There are 16 residues in the CDR3. This CDR3 reads CASSVVGTSGYNEQFF. The CDR3 DNA reads TGTGCCAGCAGCGTAGTTGGGACTAGCGGTTACAATGAGCAGTTCTTC.

This chain joins TRBV27 and TRBJ2-5; the match to TRBD2 covers 11 bases. Germline V lookup: CDR1 MNHEY, CDR2 SMNVEV (reference sequence). V lost 5 bases to trimming and J lost 4 bases; unmatched junction nucleotides: 3. CDR3 size: 14 residues. The CDR3: CASSTTSGGETQYF. CDR3 nucleotide sequence: TGTGCCAGCAGTACCACTAGCGGGGGAGAGACCCAGTACTTC.

The sample holds one count of this clone. The chain links TRBV2 to TRBJ2-1; TRBD2 agrees at 10 bases. Germline values: CDR1 SNHLY, CDR2 FYNNEI. The CDR3 has 18 residues. With V trimmed by 3 bases and J by 2 bases, 10 bases remained unmatched. In DNA form, the CDR3 reads TGTGCCAGCAGTGACCTCTCCCAGCGGGAGGGCCCCTACAATGAGCAGTTCTTC. Its protein product is CASSDLSQREGPYNEQFF.

This clone was observed a single time. The V and J genes are TRBV5-1 and TRBJ2-1; 9 bases fit TRBD2. J gave up 8 bases and V 0 bases, and 6 bases lay outside the gene matches. This CDR3 is 15 amino acids long. The germline V gene has CDR1 SGHRS and CDR2 YFSETQ. The CDR3 DNA follows: TGCGCCAGCAGCTTGGCGGGTAGCGGGAGCTATGAGCAGTTCTTC. This sequence encodes CASSLAGSGSYEQFF.

J is TRBJ2-1 and V is TRBV10-1; TRBD2 agrees at 10 bases. The germline gives CDR1 WNHNN, CDR2 SYGVQD (reference sequence). The CDR3 runs 13 residues. The trim removed 6 bases at V and 13 bases at J, leaving 9 bases unmatched. CDR3 coding DNA: TGCGCCAGCAGCCGACTAGCGGGTGATGGTCAGTTCTTC. Residues: CASSRLAGDGQFF.

V usage is TRBV10-1 and J usage is TRBJ2-1; 13 bases agree with TRBD2. This CDR3 is 17 amino acids long. CDR1 WNHNN and CDR2 SYGVQD come from the germline V gene (reference sequence). J was trimmed by 8 bases and V by 3 bases; bases with no gene match: 10. The CDR3 DNA is TGCGCCAGCAGTGATCGCGGACTAGCGGGGGCCGGGGATGAGCAGTTCTTC. Protein: CASSDRGLAGAGDEQFF.

In this sample, this clone turned up a few times. This chain connects TRBV19 to TRBJ1-2, with D perhaps TRBD1 (6 bases). V shed 6 bases and J shed 1 base, with 18 bases lying between them. The CDR3 loop spans 16 amino acids. CDR1 is LNHDA and CDR2 is SQIVND in the germline V gene (reference sequence). For the CDR3, the DNA is TGTGCCAGTAGCCTTGAAACGGACAGTCATAACTATGGCTACACCTTC. Translation gives CASSLETDSHNYGYTF. The full variable domain, completed using reference TRBV19 and TRBJ1-2, is DGGITQSPKYLFRKEGQNVTLSCEQNLNHDAMYWYRQDPGQGLRLIYYSQIVNDFQKGDIAEGYSVSREKKESFPLTVTSAQKNPTAFYLCASSLETDSHNYGYTFGSGTRLTVV.

The chain combines TRBV19 with TRBJ2-5, with D uncertain. The CDR3 length is 15 residues. V shed 4 bases and J shed 4 bases, with 16 bases lying between them. Germline V lookup: CDR1 LNHDA, CDR2 SQIVND (reference sequence). CDR3 sequence: CASSTQTGLGETQYF. CDR3 DNA: TGTGCCAGTAGTACTCAGACCGGGTTGGGAGAGACCCAGTACTTC.

The chain recombines TRBV5-1 with TRBJ1-6, with TRBD1 as a possible D gene (5 bases). Trimming took off 0 bases at V and 7 bases at J, with 11 bases between the two ends. The germline V gene has CDR1 SGHRS and CDR2 YFSETQ. This CDR3 has 15 residues. CDR3 DNA: TGCGCCAGCAGCTTGGTCCGGGAGGGGAATTCACCCCTCCACTTT. Protein product: CASSLVREGNSPLHF.

The CDR3 coding sequence is TGTGCCAGCTCACCGTTGCAGGGGAATGAAAAACTGTTTTTT. Its translation is CASSPLQGNEKLFF. The chain recombines TRBV18 with TRBJ1-4; D is perhaps TRBD1 (6 bases). Germline V gene sequence: CDR1 KGHSH, CDR2 LQKENI. The CDR3 loop spans 14 amino acids. Trimming removed 3 bases from V and 5 bases from J, with 10 bases in between.

The genes are TRBV5-1 and TRBJ1-1, with 7 bases lining up with TRBD1. Trimming took 4 bases from V and 3 from J; bases not matched to a gene: 3. In germline, CDR1 is SGHRS, CDR2 YFSETQ. This CDR3 contains 13 residues. The CDR3 region is CASSLTGHTEAFF. Here the CDR3 DNA reads TGCGCCAGCAGCCTGACAGGGCACACTGAAGCTTTCTTT.

In DNA, the CDR3 is TGCGCCAGCAGCTTTGGGACAGGGGACCTCCAAGAGACCCAGTACTTC. It codes for CASSFGTGDLQETQYF. The chain employs TRBV5-1 and TRBJ2-5, with 10 bases aligning to TRBD1. The CDR3 contains 16 residues. Germline V gene sequence: CDR1 SGHRS, CDR2 YFSETQ. The J segment lost 1 base and the V segment lost 2 bases, leaving 5 bases of the junction unmatched.

V and J are TRBV18 and TRBJ2-3, with a weak D call TRBD1 (5 bases). CDR1 and CDR2 (germline): KGHSH, LQKENI. V lost 7 bases to trimming and J lost 2 bases, with 19 bases between them. This CDR3 spans 16 amino acids. The DNA for the CDR3 is TGTGCCAGCTTTGCCGCAGGGTTTTGGGTCACAGATACGCAGTATTTT. It specifies CASFAAGFWVTDTQYF.

The chain couples TRBV4-1 to TRBJ2-5; maybe TRBD2 (5 bases). V was clipped by 1 base and J by 3 bases, with 12 bases between them. The CDR3 has 15 residues. Per germline, CDR1 MGHRA and CDR2 YSYEKL. The chain's CDR3 is CASSQAPPTKETQYF. In nucleotides, the CDR3 is TGCGCCAGCAGCCAAGCGCCCCCGACTAAAGAGACCCAGTACTTC.

V and J are TRBV7-2 and TRBJ2-7; 10 bases match TRBD2. The CDR3 has 15 residues. V was pared by 5 bases and J by 4 bases, with 8 bases of the junction left unmatched. Looked up from germline, CDR1 is SGHTA and CDR2 is FQGNSA. CDR3 protein: CASSPSGRALYEQYF. The CDR3 region has the DNA TGTGCCAGCAGCCCAAGCGGGAGGGCCTTATACGAGCAGTACTTC.

This clone was found once. The rearrangement uses TRBV3-1 (or the pseudogene TRBV3-2) and TRBJ1-1; perhaps TRBD1 as D (6 bases). This CDR3 has 16 residues. Germline-derived CDR1 and CDR2 are LGHDT and YNNKEL (reference sequence). V was pared by 0 bases and J by 7 bases, with 18 bases between. CDR3 amino acids: CASSQEGGALLSEAFF. Here the CDR3 DNA reads TGTGCCAGCAGCCAAGAAGGGGGTGCGCTTTTAAGTGAAGCTTTCTTT.

This chain connects TRBV3-1 (or the pseudogene TRBV3-2) to TRBJ2-7; D is unclear. With 3 bases removed from V and 6 bases from J, the gap between germline ends came to 9 bases. CDR1 and CDR2 (germline): LGHDT, YNNKEL (reference sequence). CDR3 length: 12 residues. In DNA form, the CDR3 reads TGTGCCAGCAGCCAGATTAACGGCGAGCAGTACTTC. Its translation: CASSQINGEQYF.

This clone was counted at least ten times. The chain recombines TRBV28 with TRBJ1-5, with TRBD1 matching 7 bases. The CDR3 spans 15 residues. V lost 5 bases to trimming and J lost 2 bases; unmatched junction nucleotides: 6. Germline CDR1 MDHEN, CDR2 SYDVKM. The CDR3 spells CASSVGGQGNQPQHF. The CDR3 coding sequence is TGTGCCAGCAGTGTCGGTGGACAGGGCAATCAGCCCCAGCATTTT.